These 14 T cell receptor beta chains originate from one sample sequenced in a study of blood T cell repertoires in COVID-19. Sequencing was performed with immunoSEQ multiplex PCR; in TCRdb, only in-frame clones are kept and a portion is missing. The table has some 270,000 clones, over 75% seen once; the top ten hold approximately 9.1%. The specimen was PBMCs or T cells enriched from blood (not recorded which). Every receptor here comes from a woman in her fifties or sixties with acute COVID-19.

This clone was observed a single time. This sequence joins TRBV19 and TRBJ1-6; possible D gene TRBD1, 6 bases. The CDR3 has 16 amino acids. Trimming pared 2 bases from V and 7 bases from J, leaving 15 bases between. Germline loops: CDR1 LNHDA, CDR2 SQIVND (reference sequence). The CDR3 spells CASSISGTSTNSPLHF. The CDR3 DNA is TGTGCCAGTAGTATATCCGGGACAAGCACCAATTCACCCCTCCACTTT.

This rearrangement joins TRBV11-2 to TRBJ1-1, with TRBD1 as a possible D gene (5 bases). Trimming pared 1 base from V and 4 bases from J, leaving 10 bases between. CDR1 and CDR2 (germline): SGHAT, FQNNGV. The CDR3 sequence is 14 residues long. CDR3 sequence reads: CASSLANRPTEAFF. In DNA, the CDR3 is TGTGCCAGCAGCTTAGCAAACAGGCCCACTGAAGCTTTCTTT.

J is TRBJ2-1 and V is TRBV29-1, with 7 bases lining up with TRBD1. The CDR3 has 15 residues. Trimming at V came to 7 bases and at J to 1 base, leaving 10 bases not matched to a gene. Germline V gene lookup returns CDR1 SQVTM and CDR2 ANQGSEA. The CDR3 here is CSGLTGRTSYNEQFF. CDR3 bases: TGCAGCGGCCTGACAGGGAGAACATCCTACAATGAGCAGTTCTTC.

V gene TRBV7-9 combines with J gene TRBJ1-2, with TRBD1 as a possible D gene (6 bases). The germline V gene has CDR1 SEHNR and CDR2 FQNEAQ (reference sequence). The CDR3 spans 18 residues. Between the trimmed V and J ends, which lost 1 base and 4 bases, there was a span of 22 bases. The chain's CDR3 is CASSLGPLRTEKSYGYTF. CDR3 nucleotide sequence: TGTGCCAGCAGCTTAGGTCCGCTACGGACAGAAAAAAGCTATGGCTACACCTTC.

This clone was counted between two and nine times. CDR3 sequence reads: CASGRTTGGSGEKLFF. The CDR3 nucleotides are TGTGCTAGTGGCCGAACTACAGGGGGCAGCGGTGAAAAACTGTTTTTT. The chain couples TRBV12-5 to TRBJ1-4, with 9 bases lining up with TRBD1. Looked up from germline, CDR1 is LGHNT and CDR2 is FRNRAP. This CDR3 contains 16 residues. V shed 6 bases and J 7 bases; nucleotides not matched to a gene: 12.

The chain carries TRBV24-1 and TRBJ1-5; 11 nucleotides line up with TRBD1. This CDR3 comprises 15 residues. From germline, CDR1 is KGHDR and CDR2 SFDVKD. V shed 5 bases, J shed 6 bases, and the junction held 5 bases outside the gene matches. The CDR3 DNA reads as TGTGCCACCAGTGGGGGGGACAGGGGGTTTCAGCCCCAGCATTTT. It yields the protein CATSGGDRGFQPQHF.

V gene TRBV19 combines with J gene TRBJ1-4, with 8 bases lining up with TRBD1. CDR1 LNHDA and CDR2 SQIVND come from the germline V gene (reference sequence). This CDR3 is built from 16 residues. Trimming removed 9 bases from V and 1 base from J; junction bases left unmatched: 10. CDR3 bases: TGTGCCAGCAGGGCCAGGGGGCTTGGAACTAATGAAAAACTGTTTTTT. Protein: CASRARGLGTNEKLFF.

This clone came up once. Here the CDR3 reads CASTISGGLVETQYF. The CDR3 coding sequence is TGTGCCAGCACCATAAGCGGGGGGCTAGTCGAGACCCAGTACTTC. The V call is TRBV9, the J call TRBJ2-5; 9 nucleotides match TRBD2. Looked up from germline, CDR1 is SGDLS and CDR2 is YYNGEE. The CDR3 is 15 residues long. The V segment lost 6 bases and the J segment 5 bases; nucleotides outside the gene matches: 11.

The V and J genes are TRBV30 and TRBJ2-3; tentatively, D is TRBD2 (7 bases). The CDR3 has 14 residues. The V end lost 1 base, the J end lost 8 bases, and 16 bases lay between the germline ends. Germline V gives CDR1 GTSNPN, CDR2 SVGIG (reference sequence). The CDR3 coding sequence is TGTGCCTGGAGTGGGAGGGGGGGTAGTGTTACGCAGTATTTT. Translation gives CAWSGRGGSVTQYF.

The rearrangement joins TRBV3-1 (or the pseudogene TRBV3-2) to TRBJ2-3; 9 bases match TRBD2. The length of the CDR3 is 19 residues. The V gene's germline CDR1 is LGHDT and CDR2 YNNKEL (reference sequence). V lost 1 base and J lost 2; bases outside the gene matches: 13. The CDR3 sequence is CASSQGGGAKPPHTDTQYF. DNA for the CDR3: TGTGCCAGCAGCCAAGGCGGGGGGGCCAAGCCCCCGCACACAGATACGCAGTATTTT.

The V and J genes are TRBV30 and TRBJ1-6; D gene uncertain. The CDR3 is 14 residues long. Germline V CDR1 and CDR2: GTSNPN, SVGIG (reference sequence). Trimming removed 3 bases from V and 6 bases from J, with 12 bases in between. CDR3 sequence: CAWRKAGLNSPLHF. The DNA of the CDR3 is TGTGCCTGGAGGAAAGCTGGTCTTAATTCACCCCTCCACTTT. The whole variable domain, remainder taken from reference TRBV30 and TRBJ1-6, is SQTIHQWPATLVQPVGSPLSLECTVEGTSNPNLYWYRQAAGRGLQLLFYSVGIGQISSEVPQNLSASRPQDRQFILSSKKLLLSDSGFYLCAWRKAGLNSPLHFGNGTRLTVT.

The chain carries TRBV10-2 and TRBJ2-5, with 9 bases identical to TRBD1. CDR1 WSHSY and CDR2 SAAADI come from the germline V gene. CDR3 length equals 14 residues. The trim removed 3 bases at V and 7 bases at J, leaving 6 bases unmatched. The CDR3 is CASSDPGTGMTQYF. The DNA of the CDR3 is TGCGCCAGCAGTGACCCCGGGACAGGGATGACCCAGTACTTC.

This chain connects TRBV7-2 to TRBJ1-2; no clear D. V was clipped by 1 base and J by 8 bases, with 11 bases between them. The CDR3 spans 13 residues. Germline V gene lookup returns CDR1 SGHTA and CDR2 FQGNSA. The CDR3 loop is CASSLGIREGYTF. The CDR3 coding sequence is TGTGCCAGCAGCTTAGGAATACGGGAGGGCTACACCTTC.

The gene calls are TRBV29-1 and TRBJ1-3, with unresolved D. CDR3 size: 13 residues. Germline values: CDR1 SQVTM, CDR2 ANQGSEA. Trimming removed 1 base from V and 0 bases from J, with 4 bases in between. The CDR3 DNA reads TGCAGCGTTGAAGGGAGCTCTGGAAACACCATATATTTT. Translating gives CSVEGSSGNTIYF.